One and the same sample provided the 8 T cell receptor beta chains below, sequenced in a study of cytomegalovirus exposure and HLA in healthy donors. A multiplex PCR was run with 60 Vbeta primers and 13 Jbeta primers. This table comes from immunoSEQ multiplex PCR, and its TCRdb copy is limited to in-frame clones, with some not included. The repertoire consists of over 200,000 clones, with roughly 87% occurring once and the leading ten covering around 5.4%. The source material was PBMCs. The receptors were gathered from a woman in her thirties or forties in good health and CMV-seropositive.

The DNA of the CDR3 is TGTGCCAGCAGTTACCTCGGCGGGAGAACGTTCAATGAGCAGTTCTTC. Residues: CASSYLGGRTFNEQFF. The J gene is TRBJ2-1, the V gene TRBV6-5; 7 nucleotides line up with TRBD2. The V segment lost 2 bases and the J segment 6 bases; nucleotides outside the gene matches: 10. CDR3 size: 16 residues. Germline values: CDR1 MNHEY, CDR2 SVGAGI.

The V call is TRBV7-2, the J call TRBJ1-1; a possible D gene is TRBD1 (5 bases). Germline loops: CDR1 SGHTA, CDR2 FQGNSA. V gave up 1 base and J gave up 1 base, with 10 bases separating them. The length of the CDR3 is 15 residues. The CDR3 here is CASSLGGTGNTEAFF. The CDR3 region has the DNA TGTGCCAGCAGCTTAGGCGGCACAGGGAACACTGAAGCTTTCTTT.

This clone was counted ten times or more. The chain combines TRBV21-1 with TRBJ1-1; the table's D call TRBD1 went unverified against the DNA. TRBV21-1 is given as a pseudogene. This CDR3 spans 12 amino acids. CDR3 bases: TGTGCCAGCAGCGCTTCCAGTGCCTCTGCTTTCTTT. The encoded protein is CASSASSASAFF.

The CDR3 DNA sequence: TGTGCCAGCAGCCAAGAAATCGGAACAGGCGGCTACACCTTC. It encodes CASSQEIGTGGYTF. The chain joins TRBV14 to TRBJ1-2; the D gene is possibly TRBD1 (5 bases). Germline V lookup: CDR1 SGHDN, CDR2 FVKESK. V lost 0 bases, J lost 8 bases, and 13 bases lay in between. The CDR3 consists of 14 residues.

V usage is TRBV18 and J usage is TRBJ1-1; no clear D gene. The germline V gene has CDR1 KGHSH and CDR2 LQKENI. The CDR3 covers 14 residues. V was trimmed by 5 bases and J by 3 bases, leaving 13 bases between them. CDR3 nucleotides: TGTGCCAGCTCAGCCCGAAGCGGGGACACTGAAGCTTTCTTT. Encoded protein: CASSARSGDTEAFF.

The chain couples TRBV29-1 to TRBJ1-1; 11 nucleotides align to TRBD1. V shed 6 bases and J 4 bases; nucleotides not matched to a gene: 4. CDR1 and CDR2 from the germline V gene are SQVTM and ANQGSEA. The CDR3 extends over 13 amino acids. The CDR3 DNA is TGCAGCGTCGGACAGGGGGCGTTCACTGAAGCTTTCTTT. It yields the protein CSVGQGAFTEAFF.

V usage is TRBV25-1 and J usage is TRBJ2-2; 11 bases align to TRBD2. Germline V gives CDR1 MGHDK, CDR2 SYGVNS. With 4 bases clipped from V and 3 bases from J, the junction kept 4 bases outside the gene matches. The CDR3 is 16 amino acids. CDR3 sequence (DNA): TGTGCCAGCAGTGGTAGCGGGAGGGTCTACACCGGGGAGCTGTTTTTT. This codes for CASSGSGRVYTGELFF.

The chain carries TRBV29-1 and TRBJ2-3; tentatively, D is TRBD1 (6 bases). Germline CDR1 is SQVTM and CDR2 is ANQGSEA. The V and J ends lost 4 bases and 5 bases respectively, with 13 bases between them. The CDR3 totals 13 residues. The CDR3, as DNA: TGCAGCGTTGTCGTACAGGGAGTAGATACGCAGTATTTT. It specifies CSVVVQGVDTQYF.